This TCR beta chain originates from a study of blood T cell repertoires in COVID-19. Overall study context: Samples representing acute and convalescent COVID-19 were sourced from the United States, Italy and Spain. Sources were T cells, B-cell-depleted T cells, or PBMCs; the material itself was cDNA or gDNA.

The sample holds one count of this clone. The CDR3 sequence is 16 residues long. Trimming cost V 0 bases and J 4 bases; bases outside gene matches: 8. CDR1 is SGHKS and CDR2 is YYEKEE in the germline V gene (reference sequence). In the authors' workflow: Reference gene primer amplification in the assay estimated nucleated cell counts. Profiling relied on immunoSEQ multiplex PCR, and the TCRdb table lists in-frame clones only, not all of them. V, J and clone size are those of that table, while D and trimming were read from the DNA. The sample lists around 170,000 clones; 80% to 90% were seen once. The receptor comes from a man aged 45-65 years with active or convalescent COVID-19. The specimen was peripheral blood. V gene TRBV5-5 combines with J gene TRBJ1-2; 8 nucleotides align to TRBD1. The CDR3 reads CASSLDTPGTGYGYTF. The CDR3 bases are TGTGCCAGCAGCTTGGACACCCCCGGGACAGGCTATGGCTACACCTTC.